This T cell receptor (beta chain) was identified during a study of early T cells in non-severe SARS-CoV-2 infection. In the library, individual cDNA molecules carried attached unique molecular identifiers. MiXCR, run by TCRdb on the 5' RACE reads, gives a single entry per CDR3 protein. Of about 71,000 distinct CDR3 sequences in the sample, roughly an eighth were seen once. The length of the CDR3 is 15 residues. Germline loops: CDR1 SGHVS, CDR2 FQNEAQ. V gave up 1 base and J gave up 0 bases, with 4 bases separating them. The sequence came from an adult who was a healthcare worker with PCR-confirmed SARS-CoV-2 infection or an uninfected control (not recorded which). The rearrangement joins TRBV7-8 to TRBJ2-6; unclear D gene. The specimen was whole blood. The CDR3 sequence is CASSLVFSGANVLTF. DNA of the CDR3: TGTGCCAGCAGCTTAGTGTTCTCTGGGGCCAACGTCCTGACTTTC. Variable domain in full (rest from reference TRBV7-8 and TRBJ2-6): GAGVSQSPRYKVAKRGQDVALRCDPISGHVSLFWYQQALGQGPEFLTYFQNEAQLDKSGLPSDRFFAERPEGSVSTLKIQRTQQEDSAVYLCASSLVFSGANVLTFGAGSRLTVL.